This T cell receptor (beta chain) comes out of a study of beta chain features in type 1 diabetes. Reverse transcription of all isolated RNA meant that expressed TCRB transcripts were sequenced. There were approximately 3.5 million reads on average in the naive, central memory and regulatory T cell samples. The table came from immunoSEQ multiplex PCR; TCRdb's copy has only in-frame clones and leaves some out. Here the sample spans 150,000 or so clones, 9% to 10% being singletons. In its sample, this clone was seen a few times. Its target is not known. Sorted populations were all over 98% pure. Study observations and caveats: The study notes PCR might favor shorter templates equally in patients and controls. Because the template was cDNA, high-expressing cells might be over-represented.

The CDR3 is made up of 16 amino acids. Germline CDR1 reads SGHAT; CDR2 reads FQNNGV. J lost 5 bases, V lost 4 bases, and 12 bases had no gene match. The TCR sequence derives from a middle-aged woman in good health. The source material was central memory CD4+ T cells from blood. The chain employs TRBV11-2 and TRBJ2-5; 8 bases fit TRBD1. The chain's CDR3 is CASSSPGTGQRETQYF. The CDR3, as DNA: TGTGCCAGCAGCTCTCCCGGGACAGGCCAGCGGGAGACCCAGTACTTC.